What follows is one TCR beta chain and its context. Its antigen is not known. 5'RACE with constant-segment primers yielded barcoded, UMI-tagged TCR alpha and TCR beta cDNA libraries. TCRdb independently ran MiXCR on the 5' RACE reads; one entry per CDR3 protein. The sample lists some 250,000 distinct CDR3 sequences, roughly 17% occurring once. These data originate in a study of T-cell memory formation after mild COVID-19. This CDR3 comprises 13 residues. Germline values: CDR1 MNHEY, CDR2 SVGEGT. V shed 6 bases, J shed 5 bases, and the junction held 6 bases outside the gene matches. Study-wide points: Proof of SARS-CoV-2 specificity was absent for the second-wave clones that crested on day 37. Those CD4+ clones that contracted were mainly in CM and EM (CD8+ ones in EMRA). Cross-reactive memory appears to have joined, as suggested by some responding clones showing up in pre-infection memory.

Sequenced: PBMCs or a T cell subset sorted from them (not recorded which). The chain joins TRBV6-2 or TRBV6-3 to TRBJ2-5; TRBD1 matches at 7 bases. This TCR was sampled from a man between 18 and 35 years old who had mild COVID-19 (a few samples of this study predate the infection). Cell type and time point are not known. DNA for the CDR3: TGTGCCAGCAGCGACAGGGTGCGGGAGACCCAGTACTTC. It specifies CASSDRVRETQYF.